These 13 T cell receptor beta chains came from one sample sequenced in a study of blood T cells in healthy people across ages. Then a second PCR, running roughly 7 to 11 cycles, was carried out with a sample-barcoded 5' primer and a J-beta primer mix. A single record per CDR3 protein comes from TCRdb applying MiXCR to the 5' RACE reads. The data show roughly 2 million distinct CDR3 sequences, with 40% to 55% seen just once and roughly 2.1% held by the top ten. Sequencing was performed on blood. Receptors originate from a woman aged 40 to 50 in good health.

In this sample, this clonotype turned up once. The V and J genes are TRBV24-1 and TRBJ2-3, with D unresolved. V lost 3 bases, J lost 6 bases, and 15 bases lay in between. The CDR3 is made up of 15 amino acids. Germline CDR1 reads KGHDR; CDR2 reads SFDVKD. The CDR3 DNA follows: TGTGCCACCAGTGATCGAGACACCGGCTCCGATACGCAGTATTTT. Translated, it gives CATSDRDTGSDTQYF.

This clonotype was picked up a small number of times. The chain couples TRBV29-1 to TRBJ2-6; 9 bases match TRBD1. V was clipped by 5 bases and J by 1 base; unmatched bases: 12. CDR1 and CDR2 (germline): SQVTM, ANQGSEA. The CDR3 totals 18 residues. CDR3 protein: CSVRTPGQGGSGANVLTF. CDR3 sequence (DNA): TGCAGCGTTCGCACCCCGGGACAGGGAGGATCTGGGGCCAACGTCCTGACTTTC.

The J gene is TRBJ2-7, the V gene TRBV6-5; D gene unclear. Deletions cut 2 bases from V and 2 bases from J, with 7 bases between. Germline assignment: CDR1 MNHEY and CDR2 SVGAGI. The length of the CDR3 is 13 residues. CDR3 sequence: CASSYPETYEQYF. CDR3 bases: TGTGCCAGCAGTTACCCGGAGACCTACGAGCAGTACTTC.

The rearrangement links TRBV11-2 to TRBJ2-7; TRBD2 aligns across 7 bases. The V segment lost 1 base and the J segment 2 bases; nucleotides outside the gene matches: 5. This CDR3 is 15 amino acids long. Germline-derived CDR1 and CDR2 are SGHAT and FQNNGV. The CDR3 sequence is CASSLGPSGPYEQYF. The DNA of the CDR3 is TGTGCCAGCAGCTTAGGTCCTAGCGGCCCCTACGAGCAGTACTTC.

The chain couples TRBV5-4 to TRBJ2-5, with D possibly being TRBD1 (6 bases). CDR1 SGHNT and CDR2 YYREEE come from the germline V gene (reference sequence). V shed 1 base and J shed 4 bases, with 11 bases lying between them. The CDR3 has 14 residues. The DNA of the CDR3 is TGTGCCAGCAGCTTGAAAACAGGGCCAGAGACCCAGTACTTC. As protein: CASSLKTGPETQYF.

The rearrangement links TRBV6-5 to TRBJ2-1; 12 bases are shared with TRBD2. V lost 6 bases, J lost 5 bases, and 8 bases stayed unmatched. The CDR3 has 16 amino acids. Germline values: CDR1 MNHEY, CDR2 SVGAGI. The CDR3 is CASRPRLAGAHNEQFF. For the CDR3, the DNA is TGTGCCAGCAGGCCTAGACTAGCGGGGGCCCACAATGAGCAGTTCTTC.

This clonotype occurred once. The rearrangement uses TRBV24-1 and TRBJ2-7, with D possibly TRBD1 on 5 matching bases. CDR1 KGHDR and CDR2 SFDVKD come from the germline V gene. The CDR3 loop spans 15 amino acids. V was trimmed by 4 bases and J by 0 bases, leaving 12 bases between them. Here the CDR3 reads CATSEGDSYSYEQYF. The CDR3 nucleotides are TGTGCCACCAGTGAGGGTGACAGCTACTCCTACGAGCAGTACTTC.

This chain connects TRBV7-2 to TRBJ2-7, with D tentatively TRBD1 or TRBD2 (6 bases each). This CDR3 has 13 residues. In germline, CDR1 is SGHTA, CDR2 FQGNSA. V was clipped by 5 bases and J by 12 bases, with 20 bases between them. Here the CDR3 DNA reads TGTGCCAGCAGCGTGGGAGGACAGCGAGGAGCGTACTTC. Amino acids: CASSVGGQRGAYF.

The DNA for the CDR3 is TGCAGTGCTCCTCAGGGGGGTTTCGGTGAGCAGTACTTC. This encodes CSAPQGGFGEQYF. The rearrangement links TRBV20-1 to TRBJ2-7; D is perhaps TRBD1 (7 bases). CDR1 and CDR2 (germline): DFQATT, SNEGSKA (reference sequence). The CDR3 is made up of 13 amino acids. Trimming shortened V by 5 bases and J by 7 bases, and 18 bases separated the two germline ends.

The rearrangement joins TRBV7-3 to TRBJ2-5; TRBD2 agrees at 13 bases. From germline, CDR1 is SGHTA and CDR2 FQGTGA. There are 19 residues in the CDR3. V shed 4 bases, J shed 2 bases, and the junction held 13 bases outside the gene matches. The CDR3 loop reads CASSSQTPGLAGCQETQYF. In nucleotides, the CDR3 is TGTGCCAGCAGCTCCCAAACCCCGGGACTAGCGGGGTGTCAAGAGACCCAGTACTTC.

This clonotype was seen a few times. V gene TRBV3-1 combines with J gene TRBJ2-5, with 12 bases matching TRBD2. V was clipped by 4 bases and J by 1 base; unmatched bases: 7. The CDR3 is made up of 17 amino acids. Germline V CDR1 and CDR2: LGHDT, YNNKEL (reference sequence). CDR3 protein: CASSLLLAGGLQETQYF. The CDR3 DNA reads TGTGCCAGCAGCCTATTACTAGCGGGGGGCCTCCAAGAGACCCAGTACTTC.

J is TRBJ2-5 and V is TRBV20-1; 7 nucleotides agree with TRBD1. The CDR3 runs 15 residues. V dropped 5 bases and J dropped 1; count of bases not matched to a gene: 10. CDR1 is DFQATT, CDR2 SNEGSKA, per germline (reference sequence). CDR3 sequence reads: CSAHTGTALQETQYF. The CDR3 bases are TGCAGTGCTCACACGGGGACAGCGCTCCAAGAGACCCAGTACTTC.

The chain links TRBV27 to TRBJ1-4; the match to TRBD1 covers 7 bases. CDR3 size: 18 residues. CDR1 is MNHEY, CDR2 SMNVEV, per germline (reference sequence). The V and J ends lost 4 bases and 5 bases, in that order; junction bases with no gene match: 16. The CDR3 loop reads CASSSPGGNRGGNEKLFF. The CDR3 nucleotides are TGTGCCAGCAGTTCCCCGGGGGGAAACAGGGGCGGAAATGAAAAACTGTTTTTT.